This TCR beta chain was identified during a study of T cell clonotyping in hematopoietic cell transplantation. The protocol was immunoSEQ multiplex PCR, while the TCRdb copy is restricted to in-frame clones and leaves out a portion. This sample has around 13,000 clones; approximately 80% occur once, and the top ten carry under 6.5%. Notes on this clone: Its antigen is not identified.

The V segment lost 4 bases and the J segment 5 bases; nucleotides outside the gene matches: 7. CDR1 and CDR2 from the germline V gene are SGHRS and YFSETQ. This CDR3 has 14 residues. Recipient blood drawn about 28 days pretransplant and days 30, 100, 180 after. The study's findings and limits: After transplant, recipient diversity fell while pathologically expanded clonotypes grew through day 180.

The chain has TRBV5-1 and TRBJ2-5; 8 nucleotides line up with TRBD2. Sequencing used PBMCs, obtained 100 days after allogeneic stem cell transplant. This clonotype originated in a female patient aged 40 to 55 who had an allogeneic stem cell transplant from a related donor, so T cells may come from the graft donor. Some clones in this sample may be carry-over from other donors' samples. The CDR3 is CASSPGTRGETQYF. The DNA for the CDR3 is TGCGCCAGCAGCCCGGGGACTAGAGGCGAGACCCAGTACTTC. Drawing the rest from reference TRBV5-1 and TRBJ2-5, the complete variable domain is KAGVTQTPRYLIKTRGQQVTLSCSPISGHRSVSWYQQTPGQGLQFLFEYFSETQRNKGNFPGRFSGRQFSNSRSEMNVSTLELGDSALYLCASSPGTRGETQYFGPGTRLLVL.